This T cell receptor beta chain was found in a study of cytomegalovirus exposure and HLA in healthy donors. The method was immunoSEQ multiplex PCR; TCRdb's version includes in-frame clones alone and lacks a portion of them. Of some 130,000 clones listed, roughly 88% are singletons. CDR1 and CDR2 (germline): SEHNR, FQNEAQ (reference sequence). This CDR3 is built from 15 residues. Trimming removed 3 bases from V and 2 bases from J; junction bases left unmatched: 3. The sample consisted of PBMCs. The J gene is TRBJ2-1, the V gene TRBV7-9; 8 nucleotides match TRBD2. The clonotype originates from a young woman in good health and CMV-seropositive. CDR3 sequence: CASSFAGGAYNEQFF. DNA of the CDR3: TGTGCCAGCAGCTTCGCCGGGGGGGCCTACAATGAGCAGTTCTTC.